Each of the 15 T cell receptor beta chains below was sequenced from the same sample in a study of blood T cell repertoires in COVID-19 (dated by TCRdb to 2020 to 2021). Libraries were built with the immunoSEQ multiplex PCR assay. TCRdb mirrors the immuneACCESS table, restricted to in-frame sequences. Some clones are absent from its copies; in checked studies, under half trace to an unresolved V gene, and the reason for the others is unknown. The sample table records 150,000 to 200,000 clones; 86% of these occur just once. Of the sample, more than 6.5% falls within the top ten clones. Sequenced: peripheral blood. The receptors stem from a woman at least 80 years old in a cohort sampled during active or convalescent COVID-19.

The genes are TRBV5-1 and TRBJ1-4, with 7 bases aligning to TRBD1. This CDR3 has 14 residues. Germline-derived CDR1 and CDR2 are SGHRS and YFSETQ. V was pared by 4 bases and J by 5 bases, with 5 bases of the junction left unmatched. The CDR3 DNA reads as TGCGCCAGCAGCAGGGACAGCCGCAATGAAAAACTGTTTTTT. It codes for CASSRDSRNEKLFF.

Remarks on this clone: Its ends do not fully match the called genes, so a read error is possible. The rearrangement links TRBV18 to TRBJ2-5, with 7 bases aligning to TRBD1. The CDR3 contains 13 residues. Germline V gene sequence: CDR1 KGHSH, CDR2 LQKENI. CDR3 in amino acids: CAGSPPGGETQYF. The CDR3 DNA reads TGTGCCGGCTCACCACCAGGGGGAGAGACCCAGTACTTC.

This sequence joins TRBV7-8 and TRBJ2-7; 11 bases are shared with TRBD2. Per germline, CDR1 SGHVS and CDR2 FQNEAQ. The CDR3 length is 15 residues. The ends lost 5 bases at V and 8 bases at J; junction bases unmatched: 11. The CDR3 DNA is TGTGCCAGCAGCCCCTCGACAGGGACTAGCGGTAAGCAGTACGTC. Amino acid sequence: CASSPSTGTSGKQYV.

In DNA, the CDR3 is TGTGCCAGCAGCGTAGAAGGACAGGGCGCTCCCCGGGGGGCTTTCTTT. It codes for CASSVEGQGAPRGAFF. The J gene is TRBJ1-1, the V gene TRBV9; 8 bases line up with TRBD1. The CDR3 covers 16 residues. V was clipped by 0 bases and J by 11 bases; unmatched bases: 15. Germline V gene lookup returns CDR1 SGDLS and CDR2 YYNGEE.

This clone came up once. The DNA of the CDR3 is TGTGCCAGCAGCTTGGGGACAGGGAACTATGGCTACACCTTC. Its protein product is CASSLGTGNYGYTF. V and J are TRBV11-2 and TRBJ1-2; the match to TRBD1 covers 9 bases. CDR1 is SGHAT, CDR2 FQNNGV, per germline. Germline trimming cut 3 bases from V and 2 bases from J; bases unmatched to any gene: 1. The CDR3 extends over 14 amino acids.

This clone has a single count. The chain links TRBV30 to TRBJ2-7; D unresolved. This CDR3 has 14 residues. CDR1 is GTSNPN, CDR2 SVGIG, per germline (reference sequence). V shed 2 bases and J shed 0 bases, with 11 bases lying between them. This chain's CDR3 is CAWSTRLSSYEQYF. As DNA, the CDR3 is TGTGCCTGGAGTACACGATTAAGCTCCTACGAGCAGTACTTC.

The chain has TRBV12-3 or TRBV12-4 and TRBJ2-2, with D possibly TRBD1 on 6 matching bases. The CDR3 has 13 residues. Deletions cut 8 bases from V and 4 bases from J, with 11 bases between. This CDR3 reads CASQVGGTGELFF. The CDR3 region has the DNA TGTGCCAGCCAAGTAGGGGGCACCGGGGAGCTGTTTTTT.

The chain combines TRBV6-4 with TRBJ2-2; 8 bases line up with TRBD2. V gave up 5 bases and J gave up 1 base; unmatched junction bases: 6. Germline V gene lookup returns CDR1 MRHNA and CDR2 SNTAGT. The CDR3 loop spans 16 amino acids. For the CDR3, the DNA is TGTGCCAGCAGTCCAGAAGGGACTAGGAACACCGGGGAGCTGTTTTTT. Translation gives CASSPEGTRNTGELFF.

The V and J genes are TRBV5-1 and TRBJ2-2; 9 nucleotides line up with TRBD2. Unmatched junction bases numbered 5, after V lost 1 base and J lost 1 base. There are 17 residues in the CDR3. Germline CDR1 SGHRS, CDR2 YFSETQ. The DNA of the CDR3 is TGCGCCAGCAGCTTGTCACTAGCGGGTGGGAACACCGGGGAGCTGTTTTTT. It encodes CASSLSLAGGNTGELFF. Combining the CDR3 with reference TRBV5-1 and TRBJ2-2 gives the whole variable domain KAGVTQTPRYLIKTRGQQVTLSCSPISGHRSVSWYQQTPGQGLQFLFEYFSETQRNKGNFPGRFSGRQFSNSRSEMNVSTLELGDSALYLCASSLSLAGGNTGELFFGEGSRLTVL.

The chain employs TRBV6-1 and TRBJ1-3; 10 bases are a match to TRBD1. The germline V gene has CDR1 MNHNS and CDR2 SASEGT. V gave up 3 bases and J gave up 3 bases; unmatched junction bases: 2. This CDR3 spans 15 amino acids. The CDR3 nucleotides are TGTGCCAGCAGTGACCGGGACAGGGGTGGAAACACCATATATTTT. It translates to CASSDRDRGGNTIYF.

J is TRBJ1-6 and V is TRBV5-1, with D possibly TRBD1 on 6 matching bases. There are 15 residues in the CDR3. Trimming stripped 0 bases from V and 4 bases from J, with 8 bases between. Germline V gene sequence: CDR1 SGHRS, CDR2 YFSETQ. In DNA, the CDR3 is TGCGCCAGCAGCTTGGAAGGACAGTATAATTCACCCCTCCACTTT. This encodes CASSLEGQYNSPLHF.

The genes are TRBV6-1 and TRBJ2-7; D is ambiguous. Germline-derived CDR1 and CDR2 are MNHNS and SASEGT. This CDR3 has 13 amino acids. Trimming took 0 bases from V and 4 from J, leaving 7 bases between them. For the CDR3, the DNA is TGTGCCAGCAGTGAAGCGCGACAATACGAGCAGTACGTC. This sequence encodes CASSEARQYEQYV.

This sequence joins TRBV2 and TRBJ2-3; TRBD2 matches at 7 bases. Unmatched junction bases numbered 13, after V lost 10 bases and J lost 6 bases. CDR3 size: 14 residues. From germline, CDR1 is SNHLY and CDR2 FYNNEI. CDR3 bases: TGTGCCACCCTGGTTGGGGGGGGGACCGATACGCAGTATTTT. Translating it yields CATLVGGGTDTQYF.

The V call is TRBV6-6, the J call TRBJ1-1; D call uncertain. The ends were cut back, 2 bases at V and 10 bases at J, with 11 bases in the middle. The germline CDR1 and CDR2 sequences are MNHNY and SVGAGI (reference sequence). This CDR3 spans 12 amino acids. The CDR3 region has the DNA TGTGCCAGCAGTTACAGTGGAGGAGGAGCTTTCTTT. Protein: CASSYSGGGAFF.

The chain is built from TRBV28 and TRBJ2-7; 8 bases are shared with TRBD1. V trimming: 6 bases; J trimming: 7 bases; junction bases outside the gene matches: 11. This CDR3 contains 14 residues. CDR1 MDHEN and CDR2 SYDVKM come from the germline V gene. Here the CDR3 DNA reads TGTGCCAGCAGCCTTGGACAGGGCGGGCGGGAGCAGTACTTC. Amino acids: CASSLGQGGREQYF.